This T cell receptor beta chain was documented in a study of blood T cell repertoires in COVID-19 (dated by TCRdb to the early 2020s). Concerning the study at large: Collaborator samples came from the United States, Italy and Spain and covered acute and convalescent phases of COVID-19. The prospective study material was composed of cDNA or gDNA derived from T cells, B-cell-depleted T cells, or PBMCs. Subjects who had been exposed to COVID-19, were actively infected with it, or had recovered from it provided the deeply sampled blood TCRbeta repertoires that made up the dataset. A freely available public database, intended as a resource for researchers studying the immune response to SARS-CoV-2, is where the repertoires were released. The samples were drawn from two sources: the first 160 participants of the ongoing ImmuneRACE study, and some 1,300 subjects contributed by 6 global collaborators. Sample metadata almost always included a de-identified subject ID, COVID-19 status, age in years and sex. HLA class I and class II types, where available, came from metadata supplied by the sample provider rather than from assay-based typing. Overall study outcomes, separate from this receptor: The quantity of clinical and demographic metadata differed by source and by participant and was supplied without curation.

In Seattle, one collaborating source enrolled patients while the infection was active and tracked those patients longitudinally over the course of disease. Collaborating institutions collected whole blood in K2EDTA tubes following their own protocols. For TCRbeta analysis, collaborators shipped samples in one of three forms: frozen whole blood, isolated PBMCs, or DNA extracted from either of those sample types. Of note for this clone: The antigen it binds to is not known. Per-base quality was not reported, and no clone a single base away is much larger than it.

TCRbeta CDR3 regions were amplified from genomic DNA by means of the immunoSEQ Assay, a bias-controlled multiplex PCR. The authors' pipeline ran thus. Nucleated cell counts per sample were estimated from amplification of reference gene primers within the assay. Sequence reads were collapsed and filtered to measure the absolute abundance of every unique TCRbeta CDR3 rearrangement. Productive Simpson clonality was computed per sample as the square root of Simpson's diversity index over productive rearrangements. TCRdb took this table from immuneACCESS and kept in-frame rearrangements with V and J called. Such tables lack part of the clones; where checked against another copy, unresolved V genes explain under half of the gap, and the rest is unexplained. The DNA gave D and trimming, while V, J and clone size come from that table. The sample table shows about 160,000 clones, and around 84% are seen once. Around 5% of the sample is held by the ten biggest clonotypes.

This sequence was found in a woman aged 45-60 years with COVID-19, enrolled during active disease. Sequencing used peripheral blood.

The CDR3 protein is CASSDRYLPSYEQYF. The nucleotide sequence is TGTGCCAGCAGTGATCGGTACCTCCCCTCCTACGAGCAGTACTTC. Rearrangement joined TRBV2 to TRBJ2-7, with no D gene named confidently. The junction carries 12 bases between V and J, which are trimmed by 3 bases and 0 bases respectively. The cysteine opens and the phenylalanine closes a CDR3 of 15 amino acids. The entry retains the CDR3 DNA only, 45 bases that are in frame from base 1. CDR1 and CDR2 are read off the germline V gene as SNHLY and FYNNEI.